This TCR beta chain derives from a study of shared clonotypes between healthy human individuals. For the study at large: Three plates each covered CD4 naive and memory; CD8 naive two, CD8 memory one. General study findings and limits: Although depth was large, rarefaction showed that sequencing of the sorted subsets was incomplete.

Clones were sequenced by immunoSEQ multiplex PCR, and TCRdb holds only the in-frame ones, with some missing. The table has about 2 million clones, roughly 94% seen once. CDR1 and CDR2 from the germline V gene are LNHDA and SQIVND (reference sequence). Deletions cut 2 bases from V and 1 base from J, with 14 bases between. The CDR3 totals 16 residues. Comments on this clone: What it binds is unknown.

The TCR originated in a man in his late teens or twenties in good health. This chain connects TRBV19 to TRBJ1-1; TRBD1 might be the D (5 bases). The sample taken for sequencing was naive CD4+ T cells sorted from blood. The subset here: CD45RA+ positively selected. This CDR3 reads CASSIMGSRANTEAFF. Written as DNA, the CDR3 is TGTGCCAGTAGTATAATGGGAAGCAGGGCGAACACTGAAGCTTTCTTT.